Below, one TCR beta chain is given with its context. Construction of the TCR beta libraries employed iRepertoire HTBI primers in conjunction with Arm-PCR of CDR3 regions. TCRdb analysed the multiplex PCR reads with MiXCR anew, one entry per CDR3 protein. The repertoire holds 400,000 to 500,000 distinct CDR3 sequences, with about 16% as singletons. The time point is: newly diagnosed GD, antithyroid drugs for less than 3 months. The TCR library was made from RNA that had been extracted from PBMCs in TRIzol. This record comes from a study of regulatory T cells in long-lasting Graves disease. V shed 7 bases and J 3 bases; nucleotides not matched to a gene: 3. CDR3 size: 12 residues. Germline V gene data show CDR1 as DFQATT and CDR2 as SNEGSKA (reference sequence). This same sample was also taken into another study, of T cells in Graves' hyperthyroidism and ophthalmopathy. As that report states: Graves' hyperthyroidism without ophthalmopathy progression within 18 months was termed stable. It was uncontrolled infection, other autoimmune disease, pregnancy or lactation that excluded patients.

The rearrangement joins TRBV20-1 to TRBJ2-3, with 8 bases fitting TRBD2. Source: peripheral blood mononuclear cells (PBMCs), taken at new diagnosis, from a patient treated with antithyroid drugs. The clonotype was recovered from a woman in her 30s with Graves disease. CDR3: CSVSGETDTQYF. CDR3 in DNA: TGCAGTGTTAGCGGGGAAACAGATACGCAGTATTTT.